This T cell receptor (beta chain) was captured in a study of T cells in Graves' hyperthyroidism and ophthalmopathy. This clonotype was seen a few times. Amplification targeted TCR beta CDR3 regions from RNA transcripts. When the TCR CDR3 underwent first-round RT-PCR, the HTBI primer set was used. TCRdb re-analysed the multiplex PCR reads in MiXCR, keeping a single row per CDR3 protein. The repertoire holds some 760,000 distinct CDR3 sequences, with approximately 15% as singletons. The V and J ends lost 0 bases and 7 bases respectively, with 9 bases between them. The CDR3 totals 14 residues. Germline lookup yields CDR1 MGHRA and CDR2 YSYEKL.

The sample was blood. The clonotype was recovered from a woman under 30 with Graves' hyperthyroidism. This chain links TRBV4-1 with TRBJ2-2, with a possible D match to TRBD1 (5 bases). Here the CDR3 reads CASSQEGQGGELFF. The CDR3 nucleotides read TGCGCCAGCAGCCAAGAGGGGCAAGGCGGGGAGCTGTTTTTT.